This passage covers 2 T cell receptor beta chains from one sample sequenced in a study of T cells in localized non-small cell lung cancer. TCRdb's table, derived via immunoSEQ multiplex PCR, lists solely in-frame clones and lacks some. The repertoire holds 20,000 to 25,000 clones, with about 88% as singletons. Sequencing was performed on peripheral blood, taken before any cancer treatment. The receptors originated from a man aged 40-75 years with stage I lung adenocarcinoma.

This chain connects TRBV28 to TRBJ1-4; D unresolved. The germline V and J ends were trimmed by 3 bases and 5 bases, with 10 bases remaining between them. Germline CDR1 reads MDHEN; CDR2 reads SYDVKM. The CDR3 extends over 14 amino acids. In DNA form, the CDR3 reads TGTGCCAGCAGTTTGCCCAGTTCCAATGAAAAACTGTTTTTT. This translates into CASSLPSSNEKLFF.

The V and J genes are TRBV5-1 and TRBJ1-1; D is unresolved. In germline, CDR1 is SGHRS, CDR2 YFSETQ. V was shortened by 5 bases and J by 3 bases, with 8 bases between the two germline ends. This CDR3 is 12 amino acids long. CDR3 protein: CASSPGYTEAFF. CDR3 sequence (DNA): TGCGCCAGCAGTCCCGGGTACACTGAAGCTTTCTTT. The whole variable domain, remainder taken from reference TRBV5-1 and TRBJ1-1, is KAGVTQTPRYLIKTRGQQVTLSCSPISGHRSVSWYQQTPGQGLQFLFEYFSETQRNKGNFPGRFSGRQFSNSRSEMNVSTLELGDSALYLCASSPGYTEAFFGQGTRLTVV.